Below, 22 T cell receptor beta chains from the same sample are listed, as sequenced in a study of OX40 agonist ivuxolimab in advanced cancers. TCRdb's copy holds only in-frame clones and misses some; the assay was immunoSEQ multiplex PCR. The table records around 63,000 clones, 75% to 90% of them present only once. The sample here was CD4+ or CD8+ T cells sorted from blood, taken in a trial of the OX40 agonist ivuxolimab. The receptors shown here come from an adult with an advanced solid tumor such as melanoma, head and neck, liver or kidney cancer.

The chain has TRBV15 and TRBJ2-2; D is unresolved. Germline V gene sequence: CDR1 LNHNV, CDR2 YYDKDF (reference sequence). V was clipped by 0 bases and J by 1 base, with 6 bases between them. The CDR3 has 15 amino acids. The CDR3 protein is CATSREQLNTGELFF. The CDR3 DNA reads as TGTGCCACCAGCAGAGAACAGTTGAACACCGGGGAGCTGTTTTTT.

The chain combines TRBV28 with TRBJ1-4; D is perhaps TRBD1 (6 bases). The V end lost 6 bases, the J end lost 4 bases, and 12 bases lay between the germline ends. Germline V lookup: CDR1 MDHEN, CDR2 SYDVKM. This CDR3 has 14 residues. The CDR3 here is CASRKQGGNEKLFF. As DNA, the CDR3 is TGTGCCAGCAGAAAACAGGGCGGTAATGAAAAACTGTTTTTT. The entire variable domain, with the rest obtained from reference TRBV28 and TRBJ1-4, is as follows: DVKVTQSSRYLVKRTGEKVFLECVQDMDHENMFWYRQDPGLGLRLIYFSYDVKMKEKGDIPEGYSVSREKKERFSLILESASTNQTSMYLCASRKQGGNEKLFFGSGTQLSVL.

In the case of this clone: This same CDR3 is encoded by further DNA sequences in the sample. The genes are TRBV7-9 and TRBJ1-2; 11 bases align to TRBD1. Germline CDR1 is SEHNR and CDR2 is FQNEAQ (reference sequence). The CDR3 totals 14 residues. The V gene end was trimmed by 0 bases and the J gene end by 7 bases; junction bases not matched to a gene: 1. This CDR3 is CASSLAGTGGGYTF. CDR3 sequence (DNA): TGTGCCAGCAGCTTAGCGGGGACAGGGGGTGGCTACACCTTC.

The chain recombines TRBV7-3 with TRBJ2-3; D remains ambiguous. The V gene's germline CDR1 is SGHTA and CDR2 FQGTGA. V shed 4 bases and J shed 6 bases, with 14 bases lying between them. The CDR3 loop spans 14 amino acids. The CDR3 is CASSSSSGQDTQYF. CDR3 DNA sequence: TGTGCCAGCAGCTCGTCATCGGGCCAGGATACGCAGTATTTT.

The table lists this clone with a few counts. CDR3 region: CASSEADRITYEQYF. Written as DNA, the CDR3 is TGTGCCAGCAGTGAAGCGGACCGGATAACCTACGAGCAGTACTTC. V usage is TRBV6-1 and J usage is TRBJ2-7; D call uncertain. V lost 0 bases to trimming and J lost 2 bases, with 11 bases between them. In germline, CDR1 is MNHNS, CDR2 SASEGT. The CDR3 runs to 15 residues.

The chain couples TRBV21-1 to TRBJ2-3; no DNA check was done on the table's D call, TRBD1. TRBV21-1 is shown as a pseudogene. This CDR3 has 13 residues. CDR3 residues: CASSITRADTQYF. The DNA for the CDR3 is TGTGCCAGCAGCATTACCAGGGCCGATACGCAGTATTTT.

The rearrangement links TRBV6-1 to TRBJ2-3, with 10 bases that match TRBD1. The CDR3 loop spans 16 amino acids. Trimming cost V 3 bases and J 4 bases; bases outside gene matches: 7. Germline assignment: CDR1 MNHNS and CDR2 SASEGT. The CDR3: CASSDYRDRGSDTQYF. CDR3 nucleotide sequence: TGTGCCAGCAGTGACTACAGGGACAGGGGATCAGATACGCAGTATTTT.

In DNA, the CDR3 is TGTGCCAGCGCGAACCAAGAGACCCAGTACTTC. Its translation: CASANQETQYF. The rearrangement uses TRBV11-2 and TRBJ2-5; D not resolved. The CDR3 is made up of 11 amino acids. CDR1 and CDR2 from the germline V gene are SGHAT and FQNNGV. The ends were cut back, 8 bases at V and 0 bases at J, with 4 bases in the middle.

This chain joins TRBV5-5 and TRBJ2-7; D unclear. Trimming stripped 7 bases from V and 3 bases from J, with 17 bases between. CDR1 and CDR2 from the germline V gene are SGHKS and YYEKEE (reference sequence). The CDR3 extends over 14 amino acids. The CDR3 reads CASLPSPRHYEQYF. DNA for the CDR3: TGTGCCAGCCTCCCGTCCCCCAGGCACTACGAGCAGTACTTC.

J is TRBJ1-2 and V is TRBV28; D may be TRBD1 (6 bases). Between the trimmed V and J ends, which lost 1 base and 3 bases, there was a span of 15 bases. The CDR3 sequence is 16 residues long. The V gene's germline CDR1 is MDHEN and CDR2 SYDVKM. CDR3 region: CASSLLYWTEDYGYTF. The CDR3 coding sequence is TGTGCCAGCAGTTTATTATATTGGACAGAGGACTATGGCTACACCTTC.

The rearrangement uses TRBV6-5 and TRBJ1-6, with 7 bases that match TRBD1. Germline V gene data show CDR1 as MNHEY and CDR2 as SVGAGI. The junction had 5 bases not matched to a gene; V was cut back by 6 bases and J by 6 bases. The CDR3 consists of 14 residues. DNA for the CDR3: TGTGCCAGCAGCCCTGGGACAGTTAATTCACCCCTCCACTTT. This codes for CASSPGTVNSPLHF.

The rearrangement uses TRBV28 and TRBJ2-3; D is undetermined. V lost 7 bases and J 2 bases, leaving 10 bases between the germline ends. CDR1 and CDR2 (germline): MDHEN, SYDVKM. The CDR3 loop spans 13 amino acids. The CDR3, as DNA: TGTGCCAGCAATCCCCAACCCACAGATACGCAGTATTTT. Translating it yields CASNPQPTDTQYF.

The chain recombines TRBV21-1 with TRBJ2-5; TRBD2 is taken as the D call from the table, unchecked against the DNA. TRBV21-1 is reported as a pseudogene. CDR3 length: 13 residues. CDR3 coding DNA: TGTGCCAGCAGCATACGCGGGGGCGAGACCCAGTACTTC. Protein product: CASSIRGGETQYF.

The chain is built from TRBV2 and TRBJ2-7; TRBD2 matches 7 bases. V trimming: 7 bases; J trimming: 0 bases; junction bases outside the gene matches: 0. Germline V gene sequence: CDR1 SNHLY, CDR2 FYNNEI. CDR3 length: 12 residues. The CDR3 reads CASKRDSYEQYF. CDR3 DNA sequence: TGTGCCAGCAAGCGGGACTCCTACGAGCAGTACTTC.

This clone was detected only a few times. The chain combines TRBV7-9 with TRBJ1-5; D not certain. This CDR3 is built from 14 residues. V lost 4 bases, J lost 3 bases, and 10 bases lay in between. In germline, CDR1 is SEHNR, CDR2 FQNEAQ (reference sequence). CDR3 protein: CASSSDGYNQPQHF. The CDR3 bases are TGTGCCAGCAGCTCGGACGGATACAATCAGCCCCAGCATTTT.

The chain recombines TRBV28 with TRBJ2-4, with D unresolved. The V end was cut by 5 bases, the J end by 1 base, with 6 bases between. Germline CDR1 MDHEN, CDR2 SYDVKM. The CDR3 consists of 13 residues. The DNA of the CDR3 is TGTGCCAGCAGTCCAGAGGCCAAAAACATTCAGTACTTC. It is translated as CASSPEAKNIQYF.

In its sample, this clone was seen once. V and J are TRBV29-1 and TRBJ2-5; TRBD1 matches at 8 bases. V was clipped by 6 bases and J by 3 bases; unmatched bases: 9. This CDR3 comprises 14 residues. Looked up from germline, CDR1 is SQVTM and CDR2 is ANQGSEA. The CDR3 sequence is CSVTGVKGKETQYF. For the CDR3, the DNA is TGCAGCGTGACAGGGGTCAAGGGGAAAGAGACCCAGTACTTC.

This clone was counted only a few times. V gene TRBV5-5 combines with J gene TRBJ2-1, with D hard to call. Germline CDR1 and CDR2: SGHKS and YYEKEE (reference sequence). V was shortened by 4 bases and J by 3 bases, with 17 bases between the two germline ends. This CDR3 is 16 amino acids long. For the CDR3, the DNA is TGTGCCAGCAGCCCGGAAGGGCAGGAGCTCTACAATGAGCAGTTCTTC. Translation gives CASSPEGQELYNEQFF.

This clone was seen only once. The chain joins TRBV28 to TRBJ1-5, with D unclear. Germline CDR1 is MDHEN and CDR2 is SYDVKM. Trimming pared 3 bases from V and 4 bases from J, leaving 13 bases between. This CDR3 has 15 amino acids. The CDR3 nucleotides are TGTGCCAGCAGTTTTGGTTTTGGCGGAAATCAGCCCCAGCATTTT. Translated: CASSFGFGGNQPQHF. The entire variable domain, with the rest obtained from reference TRBV28 and TRBJ1-5, is as follows: DVKVTQSSRYLVKRTGEKVFLECVQDMDHENMFWYRQDPGLGLRLIYFSYDVKMKEKGDIPEGYSVSREKKERFSLILESASTNQTSMYLCASSFGFGGNQPQHFGDGTRLSIL.

The V call is TRBV11-2, the J call TRBJ1-6; D remains ambiguous. Trimming stripped 6 bases from V and 7 bases from J, with 4 bases between. The germline V gene has CDR1 SGHAT and CDR2 FQNNGV. The CDR3 has 11 amino acids. The CDR3 is CASRGNSPLHF. CDR3 DNA sequence: TGTGCCAGCAGGGGAAATTCACCCCTCCACTTT.

This chain connects TRBV6-1 to TRBJ2-7; D gene unclear. The V end lost 1 base, the J end lost 4 bases, and 5 bases lay between the germline ends. CDR3 size: 12 residues. CDR1 and CDR2 from the germline V gene are MNHNS and SASEGT. In DNA form, the CDR3 reads TGTGCCAGCAGTGAAGGTTTGTACGAGCAGTACTTC. Protein: CASSEGLYEQYF.

The CDR3 DNA is TGTGCCACCAGCAGAGGGTTAGGACAGAACTATGGCTACACCTTC. The encoded protein is CATSRGLGQNYGYTF. The V and J genes are TRBV15 and TRBJ1-2; D is perhaps TRBD1 (6 bases). V was cut by 1 base and J by 2 bases, with 11 bases left in between. Looked up from germline, CDR1 is LNHNV and CDR2 is YYDKDF (reference sequence). The CDR3 has 15 amino acids.